Listed below are T cell receptor beta chains from one sample, sequenced in a study of blood T cell repertoires in COVID-19. Profiled with immunoSEQ multiplex PCR; TCRdb holds only in-frame clones, not every one. The sample lists around 120,000 clones; around 81% were seen once. Sequencing input: peripheral blood. The receptors here all came from an older man with acute or convalescent COVID-19. CDR3s leave out the opening cysteine and the closing phenylalanine or tryptophan. Fields, in order: V gene, J gene, clone size, CDR3 protein. For some rows the clone size is stated as once, few or many, or as a class when expanded; others skip it.

v_gene: TRBV11-2; j_gene: TRBJ1-2; abundance: -; CDR3aa: ASSTWTGNGYT
v_gene: TRBV18; j_gene: TRBJ1-5; abundance: -; CDR3aa: ASSPAYQSNQPQH
v_gene: TRBV7-9; j_gene: TRBJ1-1; abundance: -; CDR3aa: ASSLALGRGNTEAF
v_gene: TRBV7-9; j_gene: TRBJ2-4; abundance: -; CDR3aa: ASSLPLAKNIQY
v_gene: TRBV6-2/TRBV6-3; j_gene: TRBJ2-7; abundance: -; CDR3aa: ASSDLTHSGAPYEQY
v_gene: TRBV5-1; j_gene: TRBJ2-1; abundance: -; CDR3aa: ASRPGVATYQRNEQF
v_gene: TRBV7-6; j_gene: TRBJ2-3; abundance: -; CDR3aa: ASSSTRPSGGAVDTQY
v_gene: TRBV21-1; j_gene: TRBJ1-5; abundance: few; CDR3aa: ASSNRERGNQPQH
v_gene: TRBV30; j_gene: TRBJ1-1; abundance: -; CDR3aa: AWRLQGAPEAF
v_gene: TRBV5-1; j_gene: TRBJ1-1; abundance: -; CDR3aa: ASSLEREGAEAF
v_gene: TRBV7-7; j_gene: TRBJ2-3; abundance: -; CDR3aa: ASSPGGADTQY
v_gene: TRBV29-1; j_gene: TRBJ2-5; abundance: -; CDR3aa: SVGTSLGTQY
v_gene: TRBV9; j_gene: TRBJ2-1; abundance: many; CDR3aa: ASSVFAVHEQF
v_gene: TRBV6-1; j_gene: TRBJ2-1; abundance: -; CDR3aa: ASSGTSGALSYNEQF
v_gene: TRBV18; j_gene: TRBJ2-6; abundance: -; CDR3aa: ASSPSGSGANVLT
v_gene: TRBV7-2; j_gene: TRBJ2-4; abundance: few; CDR3aa: ASSLAVKGVQY
v_gene: TRBV15; j_gene: TRBJ2-7; abundance: -; CDR3aa: ATSPTSGGYEQY
v_gene: TRBV27; j_gene: TRBJ2-3; abundance: -; CDR3aa: ASSSTGQHTDTQY
v_gene: TRBV3-1/TRBV3-2; j_gene: TRBJ2-7; abundance: -; CDR3aa: ASSQVPGPGWY
v_gene: TRBV7-9; j_gene: TRBJ1-3; abundance: few; CDR3aa: ASSLKEKGGLSGNTIY
v_gene: TRBV5-1; j_gene: TRBJ2-7; abundance: -; CDR3aa: ASSYGLQRRSYEQY
v_gene: TRBV14; j_gene: TRBJ2-7; abundance: few; CDR3aa: ASSQAGGGKYEQY
v_gene: TRBV2; j_gene: TRBJ1-5; abundance: -; CDR3aa: ASSREPPQH
v_gene: TRBV11-1; j_gene: TRBJ2-4; abundance: -; CDR3aa: ASSFDRDFKNIQY
v_gene: TRBV6-2/TRBV6-3; j_gene: TRBJ2-2; abundance: once; CDR3aa: ASSYINRNGELF
v_gene: TRBV27; j_gene: TRBJ1-2; abundance: -; CDR3aa: ASRTGGGHGYT